The 26 T cell receptor beta chains below were found in one sample sequenced in a study of blood T cell repertoires in COVID-19. Here immunoSEQ multiplex PCR was the method, and the copy in TCRdb shows in-frame clones only, minus some. Here the sample spans some 340,000 clones, about 87% being singletons. The sample taken for sequencing was PBMCs or T cells enriched from blood (not recorded which). These TCRs come from a woman aged 25 to 45 who had recovered from COVID-19.

V gene TRBV3-1 (or the pseudogene TRBV3-2) combines with J gene TRBJ1-5; D remains ambiguous. Deletions cut 2 bases from V and 4 bases from J, with 3 bases between. Per the germline V gene, CDR1 is LGHDT and CDR2 is YNNKEL (reference sequence). CDR3 length equals 12 residues. The CDR3 DNA sequence: TGTGCCAGCAGCCAACGTAATCAGCCCCAGCATTTT. Its protein is CASSQRNQPQHF.

The chain employs TRBV5-1 and TRBJ2-1; 8 bases line up with TRBD2. This CDR3 region has 14 residues. Germline-derived CDR1 and CDR2 are SGHRS and YFSETQ. The V segment lost 1 base and the J segment 3 bases; nucleotides outside the gene matches: 0. CDR3 coding DNA: TGCGCCAGCAGCTTGACTAGCGGCTACAATGAGCAGTTCTTC. Translation gives CASSLTSGYNEQFF.

J is TRBJ1-1 and V is TRBV5-4; possibly TRBD1 for D (5 bases). Deletions cut 2 bases from V and 7 bases from J, with 6 bases between. Germline V gives CDR1 SGHNT, CDR2 YYREEE (reference sequence). The CDR3 consists of 11 residues. The CDR3 DNA is TGTGCCAGCAGCTTAAGGGGTGAAGCTTTCTTT. As protein: CASSLRGEAFF.

The genes are TRBV20-1 and TRBJ1-5, with TRBD1 as a possible D gene (5 bases). This CDR3 is 13 amino acids long. CDR1 DFQATT and CDR2 SNEGSKA come from the germline V gene (reference sequence). Trimming took off 3 bases at V and 7 bases at J, with 13 bases between the two ends. The CDR3 here is CSASVGPSQPQHF. In DNA form, the CDR3 reads TGCAGTGCTAGTGTGGGGCCAAGCCAGCCCCAGCATTTT.

V gene TRBV7-8 combines with J gene TRBJ2-2; tentative D call: TRBD1 (5 bases). Trimming pared 6 bases from V and 0 bases from J, leaving 11 bases between. The CDR3 is 15 residues long. The germline V gene encodes CDR1 SGHVS and CDR2 FQNEAQ. The CDR3 sequence: CASRDDRANTGELFF. DNA of the CDR3: TGTGCCAGCAGGGACGACAGAGCGAACACCGGGGAGCTGTTTTTT.

V is TRBV4-3 and J is TRBJ1-3, with D tentatively TRBD1 (5 bases). Trimming took 0 bases from V and 0 from J, leaving 12 bases between them. There are 17 residues in the CDR3. CDR1 is LGHNA and CDR2 is YSLEER in the germline V gene. CDR3 region: CASSQEGLLNSGNTIYF. The CDR3 region has the DNA TGCGCCAGCAGCCAAGAGGGACTGTTAAACTCTGGAAACACCATATATTTT.

The chain employs TRBV5-5 and TRBJ1-3; unclear D gene. The germline V gene encodes CDR1 SGHKS and CDR2 YYEKEE (reference sequence). Trimming took off 2 bases at V and 1 base at J, with 16 bases between the two ends. The CDR3 has 17 residues. The CDR3 loop reads CASSLTLHTTSGNTIYF. In DNA form, the CDR3 reads TGTGCCAGCAGCTTAACCCTACATACGACTTCTGGAAACACCATATATTTT.

This chain uses TRBV20-1 with TRBJ1-4; no firm D call. V lost 3 bases and J 0 bases, leaving 5 bases between the germline ends. The CDR3 consists of 13 residues. Germline V gene data show CDR1 as DFQATT and CDR2 as SNEGSKA (reference sequence). DNA for the CDR3: TGCAGTGCTAGTCGTGCAACTAATGAAAAACTGTTTTTT. Residues: CSASRATNEKLFF.

The chain joins TRBV15 to TRBJ1-1, with unresolved D. Germline CDR1 and CDR2: LNHNV and YYDKDF (reference sequence). Trimming removed 5 bases at V and 3 bases at J, with 10 bases between. This CDR3 contains 13 residues. The CDR3 reads CATSPVLYTEAFF. CDR3 DNA: TGTGCCACCAGCCCTGTACTGTACACTGAAGCTTTCTTT.

The chain links TRBV3-1 (or the pseudogene TRBV3-2) to TRBJ2-3, with 8 bases lining up with TRBD1. Germline values: CDR1 LGHDT, CDR2 YNNKEL (reference sequence). Trimming removed 4 bases from V and 5 bases from J; junction bases left unmatched: 2. CDR3 length equals 13 residues. In DNA, the CDR3 is TGTGCCAGCAGCCCTACAGGGGGAGATACGCAGTATTTT. Amino acid sequence: CASSPTGGDTQYF.

With regard to this clone: Other DNA sequences of this sample code for an identical CDR3. The chain joins TRBV29-1 to TRBJ2-2; TRBD1 agrees at 7 bases. Trimming at V came to 4 bases and at J to 4 bases, leaving 0 bases not matched to a gene. The CDR3 is made up of 12 amino acids. Germline V gene data show CDR1 as SQVTM and CDR2 as ANQGSEA. This CDR3 is CSVGQGTGELFF. The CDR3 DNA sequence: TGCAGCGTTGGACAGGGCACCGGGGAGCTGTTTTTT.

The rearrangement uses TRBV29-1 and TRBJ1-2; D gene ambiguous. Trimming pared 7 bases from V and 4 bases from J, leaving 16 bases between. The CDR3 totals 13 residues. Germline assignment: CDR1 SQVTM and CDR2 ANQGSEA. The CDR3 DNA sequence: TGCAGCGCCGTTGATGGGTGGGCCTATGGCTACACCTTC. Translated, it gives CSAVDGWAYGYTF.

The chain carries TRBV19 and TRBJ2-2; D gene unclear. The CDR3 extends over 14 amino acids. Trimming removed 4 bases at V and 1 base at J, with 7 bases between. Per the germline V gene, CDR1 is LNHDA and CDR2 is SQIVND (reference sequence). CDR3 sequence: CASSRAGNTGELFF. DNA for the CDR3: TGTGCCAGTAGTAGGGCCGGGAACACCGGGGAGCTGTTTTTT.

The chain joins TRBV11-2 to TRBJ2-3, with 13 bases aligning to TRBD2. Germline CDR1 reads SGHAT; CDR2 reads FQNNGV. The CDR3 contains 16 residues. Losses at the gene ends were 3 bases for V and 1 base for J; bases not matched to a gene: 1. The CDR3 coding sequence is TGTGCCAGCAGCTTCGGACTAGCGGGGGGCACAGATACGCAGTATTTT. Protein product: CASSFGLAGGTDTQYF.

The genes are TRBV2 and TRBJ1-2; tentative D call: TRBD1 (5 bases). The CDR3 runs 15 residues. Germline V CDR1 and CDR2: SNHLY, FYNNEI. V lost 7 bases to trimming and J lost 6 bases, with 21 bases between them. CDR3 in amino acids: CASKGVALPGDGYTF. CDR3 nucleotide sequence: TGTGCCAGCAAAGGTGTGGCCCTGCCGGGGGATGGCTACACCTTC. Variable domain in full (rest from reference TRBV2 and TRBJ1-2): EPEVTQTPSHQVTQMGQEVILRCVPISNHLYFYWYRQILGQKVEFLVSFYNNEISEKSEIFDDQFSVERPDGSNFTLKIRSTKLEDSAMYFCASKGVALPGDGYTFGSGTRLTVV.

The gene calls are TRBV7-3 and TRBJ1-1; D gene unclear. The germline V and J ends were trimmed by 5 bases and 7 bases, with 11 bases remaining between them. The CDR3 is 12 residues long. Germline CDR1 is SGHTA and CDR2 is FQGTGA. CDR3 region: CASSPQAGEAFF. CDR3 DNA sequence: TGTGCCAGCAGCCCACAAGCAGGTGAAGCTTTCTTT.

V is TRBV5-1 and J is TRBJ1-2; D may be TRBD1 (5 bases). CDR1 SGHRS and CDR2 YFSETQ come from the germline V gene. The CDR3 contains 16 residues. Trimming took 4 bases from V and 2 from J, leaving 18 bases between them. CDR3 in amino acids: CASSMGPGSMNYGYTF. In nucleotides, the CDR3 is TGCGCCAGCAGCATGGGGCCAGGGTCAATGAACTATGGCTACACCTTC.

This clone was found a few times. This chain joins TRBV19 and TRBJ2-2, with 12 bases matching TRBD2. There are 18 residues in the CDR3. CDR1 is LNHDA, CDR2 SQIVND, per germline (reference sequence). Losses at the gene ends were 1 base for V and 6 bases for J; bases not matched to a gene: 9. CDR3 in amino acids: CASSIALAGGPGSGELFF. Here the CDR3 DNA reads TGTGCCAGTAGTATAGCCCTAGCGGGGGGGCCTGGGTCCGGGGAGCTGTTTTTT.

The chain combines TRBV6-5 with TRBJ1-6, with a possible D match to TRBD1 (6 bases). CDR1 MNHEY and CDR2 SVGAGI come from the germline V gene. V was cut by 6 bases and J by 9 bases, with 15 bases left in between. This CDR3 is 14 amino acids long. CDR3 amino acids: CASREGGYGSPLHF. The CDR3 coding sequence is TGTGCCAGCAGGGAGGGGGGGTACGGTTCACCCCTCCACTTT.

The chain uses TRBV28 and TRBJ2-3, with TRBD1 identical over 11 bases. CDR3 length equals 18 residues. V lost 3 bases, J lost 5 bases, and 13 bases stayed unmatched. The germline V gene has CDR1 MDHEN and CDR2 SYDVKM. The CDR3 sequence: CASSFSFGDRGFVDTQYF. CDR3 DNA: TGTGCCAGCAGTTTTAGTTTCGGGGACAGGGGGTTCGTAGATACGCAGTATTTT. Drawing the rest from reference TRBV28 and TRBJ2-3, the complete variable domain is DVKVTQSSRYLVKRTGEKVFLECVQDMDHENMFWYRQDPGLGLRLIYFSYDVKMKEKGDIPEGYSVSREKKERFSLILESASTNQTSMYLCASSFSFGDRGFVDTQYFGPGTRLTVL.

CDR3 in DNA: TGTGCCACAGGAGACCCTAACTATGGCTACACCTTC. Translated, it gives CATGDPNYGYTF. J is TRBJ1-2 and V is TRBV24-1; no firm D call. The germline CDR1 and CDR2 sequences are KGHDR and SFDVKD. Trimming took off 10 bases at V and 0 bases at J, with 8 bases between the two ends. This CDR3 is built from 12 residues.

The chain employs TRBV7-9 and TRBJ1-2, with TRBD1 as a possible D gene (6 bases). Trimming removed 1 base from V and 2 bases from J, with 11 bases in between. Germline V gene data show CDR1 as SEHNR and CDR2 as FQNEAQ (reference sequence). This CDR3 has 15 residues. CDR3 in amino acids: CASSLGQAKNYGYTF. Here the CDR3 DNA reads TGTGCCAGCAGCTTAGGACAGGCGAAGAACTATGGCTACACCTTC.

The CDR3 bases are TGCGCCAGCCACCCTTTAGGGACAGGGGGAGCAGATACGCAGTATTTT. Its translation is CASHPLGTGGADTQYF. This chain uses TRBV4-1 with TRBJ2-3, with 11 bases aligning to TRBD1. The CDR3 length is 16 residues. Germline V gene sequence: CDR1 MGHRA, CDR2 YSYEKL. With 8 bases clipped from V and 4 bases from J, the junction kept 11 bases outside the gene matches.

This chain connects TRBV3-1 (or the pseudogene TRBV3-2) to TRBJ2-2; 8 bases match TRBD2. Per the germline V gene, CDR1 is LGHDT and CDR2 is YNNKEL (reference sequence). This CDR3 spans 20 amino acids. V was clipped by 1 base and J by 5 bases; unmatched bases: 18. DNA for the CDR3: TGTGCCAGCAGCCAAGGGAGCCTAAGACGGGGGGGCCTTTGGACCGGGGAGCTGTTTTTT. This encodes CASSQGSLRRGGLWTGELFF.

The chain joins TRBV19 to TRBJ2-1; tentative D call: TRBD2 (5 bases). This CDR3 is 13 amino acids long. The ends were cut back, 4 bases at V and 7 bases at J, with 11 bases in the middle. The V gene's germline CDR1 is LNHDA and CDR2 SQIVND (reference sequence). The CDR3 spells CASSTTRGNEQFF. The CDR3 DNA reads as TGTGCCAGTAGTACCACTAGAGGGAATGAGCAGTTCTTC. Drawing the rest from reference TRBV19 and TRBJ2-1, the complete variable domain is DGGITQSPKYLFRKEGQNVTLSCEQNLNHDAMYWYRQDPGQGLRLIYYSQIVNDFQKGDIAEGYSVSREKKESFPLTVTSAQKNPTAFYLCASSTTRGNEQFFGPGTRLTVL.

The chain joins TRBV5-1 to TRBJ2-5, with TRBD1 identical over 7 bases. V gave up 3 bases and J gave up 4 bases; unmatched junction bases: 3. The CDR3 contains 13 residues. The germline CDR1 and CDR2 sequences are SGHRS and YFSETQ. CDR3 in amino acids: CASSWDRRETQYF. The CDR3 region has the DNA TGCGCCAGCAGCTGGGACAGACGAGAGACCCAGTACTTC.